This TCR beta chain was recorded in a study of naive and memory T cell subsets. General observations from the study: Especially in CD8 cells, naive repertoires contained a few larger clonotypes, possibly CD45RA-re-expressing memory cells. Activation and differentiation may alter RNA-based TCR counts.

This clonotype was seen more than once but under ten times. Its specificity is not known. An equimolar mix of two oligonucleotides served as the beta constant-region primer for TRBC1 and TRBC2. Four rounds of PCR amplified the ligated cDNA using nested alpha and beta constant-region primers plus SP2. The cDNA 3' end received a ligated single-stranded oligonucleotide carrying the SP2 primer and a 12-nucleotide UMI. TCRdb processed the UMI-ligation and nested PCR reads anew with MiXCR; each CDR3 protein has one entry. The sample records more than 120,000 distinct CDR3 sequences, 15% to 20% being singletons. This CDR3 contains 18 residues. Germline-derived CDR1 and CDR2 are SQVTM and ANQGSEA. The J segment lost 2 bases and the V segment lost 6 bases, leaving 15 bases of the junction unmatched.

The specimen sequenced was naive CD8+ T cells from blood. The receptor comes from a human donor in good health. This rearrangement joins TRBV29-1 to TRBJ2-3, with TRBD2 matching 12 bases. The CDR3 sequence: CSVAPVLLAGGYTDTQYF. CDR3 sequence (DNA): TGCAGCGTAGCCCCAGTCCTCCTAGCGGGAGGGTACACAGATACGCAGTATTTT.